The sequence of this T cell receptor (beta chain) was determined in a study of cytomegalovirus exposure and HLA in healthy donors. The CDR3 extends over 14 amino acids. Germline CDR1 reads SEHNR; CDR2 reads FQNEAQ (reference sequence). V lost 7 bases and J lost 0, with 9 bases in between. It was with 60 Vbeta and 13 Jbeta primers that the PCR ran. Using immunoSEQ multiplex PCR, the repertoire was profiled, and TCRdb retains in-frame clones only, with some absent. The sample yields about 130,000 clones, about 74% seen once. Sequencing was carried out using PBMCs. This TCR derives from a woman aged 45 to 65 in good health and CMV-seropositive. The genes are TRBV7-9 and TRBJ2-2; D perhaps matches TRBD2 (6 bases). The CDR3, as DNA: TGTGCCAGCAAGGAGGGCCCGAACACCGGGGAGCTGTTTTTT. Its protein is CASKEGPNTGELFF.